This T cell receptor (beta chain) was captured in a study of OX40 agonist ivuxolimab in advanced cancers. Study context: Six ivuxolimab dose levels, 0.01 to 10 mg/kg, were given intravenously every 2 weeks. Regarding the study as a whole: With doses of 0.1-3.0 mg/kg, partial responders showed among the lowest clonal expansion.

Germline V CDR1 and CDR2: MGHRA, YSYEKL. The CDR3 contains 19 residues. Trimming stripped 0 bases from V and 4 bases from J, with 19 bases between. In its sample, this clone was seen a few times. Its antigen is undetermined. Only in-frame clones appear in the TCRdb table, and some are missing; sequencing was by immunoSEQ multiplex PCR. Of 94,000 or so clones in the sample, under 90% were seen once. Patients with autoimmune history or systemic immunosuppression were excluded. This receptor was identified in an adult with an advanced solid tumor such as melanoma, head and neck, liver or kidney cancer. The chain has TRBV4-1 and TRBJ2-6, with D perhaps matching TRBD1 (6 bases). This specimen consisted of CD4+ or CD8+ T cells sorted from blood, obtained in a trial of the OX40 agonist ivuxolimab. The CDR3 here is CASSQEGRGQASGANVLTF. The CDR3 nucleotides are TGCGCCAGCAGCCAAGAGGGCAGGGGACAAGCCTCAGGGGCCAACGTCCTGACTTTC.